The clone carrying this T cell receptor (beta chain) came up a few times. The target antigen is unknown. This CDR3 is built from 14 residues. V gave up 7 bases and J gave up 4 bases, with 16 bases separating them. Germline values: CDR1 MNHEY, CDR2 SVGAGI. The data originate from a study of T cell repertoires in cytomegalovirus infection. The wider study: Evidence of both CMV infection and a matching HLA type came from public TCR beta signatures.

TCRdb independently ran MiXCR on the reads; one entry per CDR3 protein. In the table there are roughly 700,000 distinct CDR3 sequences, roughly 36% of which are singletons. This TCR derives from a human donor in good health (CMV status not recorded). Some clones in this sample may be carry-over from other donors' samples. The source material was cultured PBMCs, sampled from culture after CMV antigen stimulation. The V and J genes are TRBV6-5 and TRBJ1-2, with D maybe TRBD1 (5 bases). CDR3 protein: CASMGGPSFYGYTF. The CDR3 nucleotides are TGTGCCAGCATGGGGGGTCCGTCGTTCTATGGCTACACCTTC.